This TCR beta chain was sequenced during a study of blood T cell repertoires in COVID-19. On the study more broadly: Samples came from the United States, Italy and Spain, spanning acute and convalescent COVID-19. PBMCs, B-cell-depleted T cells, or T cells were the source of the cDNA or gDNA that made up the material.

CDR1 MDHEN and CDR2 SYDVKM come from the germline V gene. With 5 bases removed from V and 1 base from J, the gap between germline ends came to 17 bases. The CDR3 spans 16 residues. Measured with immunoSEQ multiplex PCR; TCRdb has only the in-frame clones, and not every one. The sample includes about 74,000 clones, under 85% of them seen just once. The sequenced sample was peripheral blood. The rearrangement links TRBV28 to TRBJ1-1, with D hard to call. The receptor's source is a man aged 70 or older with acute or convalescent COVID-19. Here the CDR3 reads CASSVPDWLTNTEAFF. As DNA, the CDR3 is TGTGCCAGCAGTGTCCCGGACTGGCTCACGAACACTGAAGCTTTCTTT.